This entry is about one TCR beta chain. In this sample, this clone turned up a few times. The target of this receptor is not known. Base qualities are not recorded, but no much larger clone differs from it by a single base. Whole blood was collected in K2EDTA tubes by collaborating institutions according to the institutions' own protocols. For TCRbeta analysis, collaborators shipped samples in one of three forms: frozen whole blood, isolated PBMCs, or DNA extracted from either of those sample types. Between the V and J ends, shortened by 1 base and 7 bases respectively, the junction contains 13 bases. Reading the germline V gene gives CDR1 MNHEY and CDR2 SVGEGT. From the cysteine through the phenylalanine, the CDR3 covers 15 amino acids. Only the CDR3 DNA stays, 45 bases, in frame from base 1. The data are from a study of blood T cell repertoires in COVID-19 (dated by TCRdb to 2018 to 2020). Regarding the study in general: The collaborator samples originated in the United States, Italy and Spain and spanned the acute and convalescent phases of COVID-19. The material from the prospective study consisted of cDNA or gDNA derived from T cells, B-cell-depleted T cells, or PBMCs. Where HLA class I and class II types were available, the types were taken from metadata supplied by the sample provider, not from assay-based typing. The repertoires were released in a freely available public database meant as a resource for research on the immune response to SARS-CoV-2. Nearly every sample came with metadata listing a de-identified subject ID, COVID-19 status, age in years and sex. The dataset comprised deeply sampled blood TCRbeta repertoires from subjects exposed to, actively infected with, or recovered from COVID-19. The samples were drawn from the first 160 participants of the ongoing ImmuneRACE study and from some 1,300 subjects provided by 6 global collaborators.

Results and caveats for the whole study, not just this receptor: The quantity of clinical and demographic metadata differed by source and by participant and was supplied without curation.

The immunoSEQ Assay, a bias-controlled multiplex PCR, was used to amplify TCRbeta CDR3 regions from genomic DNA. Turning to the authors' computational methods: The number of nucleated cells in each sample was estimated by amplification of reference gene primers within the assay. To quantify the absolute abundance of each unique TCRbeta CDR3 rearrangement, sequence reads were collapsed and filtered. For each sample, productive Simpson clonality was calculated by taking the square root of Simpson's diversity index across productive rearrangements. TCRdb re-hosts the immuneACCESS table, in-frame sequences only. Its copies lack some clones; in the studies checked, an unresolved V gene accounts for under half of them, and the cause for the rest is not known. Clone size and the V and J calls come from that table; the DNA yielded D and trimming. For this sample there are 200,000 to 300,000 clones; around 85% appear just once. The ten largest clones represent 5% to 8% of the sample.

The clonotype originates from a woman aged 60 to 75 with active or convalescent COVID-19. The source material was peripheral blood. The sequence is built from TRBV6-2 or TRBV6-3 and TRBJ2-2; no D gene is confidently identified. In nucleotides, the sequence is TGTGCCAGCAGTTACTGGTACTCCACGGGCGGGGAGCTGTTTTTT. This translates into CASSYWYSTGGELFF.